These T cell receptor beta chains were read from a single sample in a study of control samples from healthy donors and cancer patients. Assay used: immunoSEQ multiplex PCR; TCRdb lists only in-frame clones, some missing. Of about 110,000 clones in the sample, 70% to 85% were seen once. Sequences were obtained from blood. Source of these receptors: a man aged 18 to 30 in good health. Each CDR3 is given with its conserved first and last residue. A D gene is named only where the DNA matches it firmly. Where a row states a size, it is once, few, many or the class of an expanded clone; other rows omit it.

J gene,D gene,clone size,V gene,CDR3 DNA,CDR3 protein
TRBJ1-6,.,.,TRBV5-8,TGTGCCAGTGTGTACACCCGCAATTCACCCCTCCACTTT,CASVYTRNSPLHF
TRBJ1-4,TRBD1,.,TRBV28,TGTGCCAGCAGTCAGGGGGAAATAGGTGAAAAACTGTTTTTT,CASSQGEIGEKLFF
TRBJ1-4,.,few,TRBV6-5,TGTGCCAGCAGCCGAACGCCAGCAACTAATGAAAAACTGTTTTTT,CASSRTPATNEKLFF
TRBJ1-3,TRBD1,.,TRBV7-6,TGTGCCAGCAGCTTAGAGGGGACAGCGAGCCGCTCTGGAAACACCATATATTTT,CASSLEGTASRSGNTIYF
TRBJ1-6,TRBD1,few,TRBV7-9,TGTGCCAGCAGCTCCGGACAGGGGTTTTATAATTCACCCCTCCACTTT,CASSSGQGFYNSPLHF
TRBJ1-1,TRBD1,.,TRBV6-9,TGTGCCAGCAGTCCCCGAGACAGGGACACTGAAGCTTTCTTT,CASSPRDRDTEAFF
TRBJ2-3,.,.,TRBV11-2,TGTGCCAGCAGCCGAACCCCCGACTCCCCACCATTT,CASSRTPDSPPF
TRBJ1-2,TRBD1,.,TRBV7-3,TGTGCCAGCAGCTTAGTATCGACAGGGGAAGGCTATGGCTACACCTTC,CASSLVSTGEGYGYTF
TRBJ2-5,.,once,TRBV10-3,TGTGCCATCAGTGAGCAACAGAGTCAAGAGACCCAGTACTTC,CAISEQQSQETQYF
TRBJ1-1,.,.,TRBV25-1,TGTGCCAGCAGTGAAGGGGGGGGGACTGAAGCTTTCTTT,CASSEGGGTEAFF
TRBJ1-1,TRBD1,.,TRBV25-1,TGTGCCAGCACACCAATTGGTGACAGGGTGAACACTGAAGCTTTCTTT,CASTPIGDRVNTEAFF